This TCR beta chain was sequenced during a study of neurological immune-mediated disorders. In its sample, this clonotype was seen many times. CDR1 is SGHRS, CDR2 YFSETQ, per germline. The CDR3 covers 14 residues. The V segment lost 3 bases and the J segment 4 bases; nucleotides outside the gene matches: 4. Via MiXCR, TCRdb re-called the 5' RACE reads, giving one row per CDR3 protein. The sample lists 20,000 to 30,000 distinct CDR3 sequences; about 13% were seen once. This TCR was sampled from a woman in her fifties or sixties with HTLV-1-associated myelopathy (HAM/TSP). The chain recombines TRBV5-1 with TRBJ1-2, with 9 bases aligning to TRBD1. The sequencing input was PBMCs. The CDR3 DNA follows: TGCGCCAGCAGCTGGACAGGGGTAGTCTATGGCTACACCTTC. This encodes CASSWTGVVYGYTF.